This is a list of T cell receptor beta chains from one sample in a study of cytomegalovirus exposure and HLA in healthy donors. The assay was immunoSEQ multiplex PCR, and TCRdb's table has in-frame clones only and misses some. The sample shows about 220,000 clones, approximately 82% of them seen only once. Sequencing was performed on PBMCs. The source of these receptors is a man in his late teens or twenties in good health and CMV-seronegative. Both conserved end residues are part of each CDR3. Each record gives: V gene, D gene, clone size, J gene, CDR3 protein, CDR3 DNA. A D gene is named only where the DNA matches it firmly. Clone size appears in some rows only: once, few, many, or a class for an expanded clone.

>TRBV6-6|.|.|TRBJ2-5
CASSRVQETQYF
TGTGCCAGCAGTCGGGTCCAAGAGACCCAGTACTTC
>TRBV7-3|.|.|TRBJ2-2
CASSLPSITGELFF
TGTGCCAGCAGCTTACCTAGTATAACCGGGGAGCTGTTTTTT
>TRBV18|TRBD1|once|TRBJ2-3
CASSPTAGGGPDTQYF
TGTGCCAGCTCACCAACGGCAGGGGGCGGCCCAGATACGCAGTATTTT
>TRBV7-9|.|.|TRBJ2-4
CASSLNTEGRGYGKNIQYF
TGTGCCAGCAGCTTAAATACAGAGGGTAGAGGGTACGGCAAAAACATTCAGTACTTC
>TRBV18|.|.|TRBJ2-3
CASSPKQDTQYF
TGTGCCAGCTCACCAAAGCAAGATACGCAGTATTTT
>TRBV30|TRBD1|.|TRBJ2-3
CAWRPGTAPDTQYF
TGTGCCTGGCGCCCTGGGACAGCCCCAGATACGCAGTATTTT
>TRBV5-1|.|.|TRBJ2-6
CASRFAGTGANVLTF
TGCGCCAGCAGGTTTGCAGGGACTGGGGCCAACGTCCTGACTTTC
>TRBV30|TRBD2|.|TRBJ2-2
CAWSASLAVTGELFF
TGTGCCTGGAGTGCTTCACTAGCGGTCACCGGGGAGCTGTTTTTT
>TRBV4-1|TRBD1|once|TRBJ2-7
CASSHSTSGTGTSEQYF
TGCGCCAGCAGCCATTCTACCTCCGGGACAGGGACCTCGGAGCAGTACTTC
>TRBV10-3|TRBD2|.|TRBJ2-1
CAISPLTSGIYNEQFF
TGTGCCATCAGTCCCCTGACTAGCGGGATTTACAATGAGCAGTTCTTC
>TRBV7-9|TRBD2|.|TRBJ2-2
CASSLPRGSGRKGELFF
TGTGCCAGCAGCCTGCCTCGCGGTAGCGGGAGGAAGGGGGAGCTGTTTTTT
>TRBV2|.|once|TRBJ2-3
CASSTGPTDTQYF
TGTGCCAGCAGCACAGGGCCCACAGATACGCAGTATTTT
>TRBV6-1|.|.|TRBJ1-2
CASGGPYGYTF
TGTGCCAGTGGAGGGCCCTATGGCTACACCTTC
>TRBV2|TRBD1|.|TRBJ2-7
CASSGVGQGSYEQYF
TGTGCCAGCAGTGGCGTGGGACAGGGGTCCTACGAGCAGTACTTC
>TRBV5-8|.|.|TRBJ1-1
CASSPQGVGRMTEAFF
TGTGCCAGCAGCCCACAGGGTGTGGGGCGAATGACTGAAGCTTTCTTT
>TRBV4-1|.|.|TRBJ1-4
CASSRQATNEKLFF
TGTGCCAGCAGCCGACAGGCAACTAATGAAAAACTGTTTTTT
>TRBV10-1|TRBD2|.|TRBJ2-1
CASSEPLSNHGRAAGGFDNEQFF
TGCGCCAGCAGTGAGCCTCTCTCCAACCACGGAAGGGCAGCGGGAGGGTTTGACAATGAGCAGTTCTTC
>TRBV9|TRBD1|.|TRBJ2-3
CASSVGTASTDTQYF
TGTGCCAGCAGCGTTGGGACAGCCAGCACAGATACGCAGTATTTT
>TRBV2|TRBD2|.|TRBJ2-3
CASSMGLAGADTQYF
TGTGCCAGCAGTATGGGACTAGCGGGAGCAGATACGCAGTATTTT
>TRBV5-4|.|.|TRBJ1-1
CASRGSRNTEAFF
TGTGCCAGCAGGGGCTCACGGAACACTGAAGCTTTCTTT
>TRBV13|TRBD1|.|TRBJ1-4
CASSIRTGGKANEKLFF
TGTGCCAGCAGCATCCGGACAGGGGGAAAGGCTAATGAAAAACTGTTTTTT
>TRBV19|TRBD1|.|TRBJ1-2
CASTMGLGQVNYGYTF
TGTGCCAGTACTATGGGGCTGGGACAGGTAAACTATGGCTACACCTTC
>TRBV28|.|.|TRBJ1-1
CASRPGERRAFF
TGTGCCAGCCGTCCGGGGGAGAGGAGAGCTTTCTTT
>TRBV6-1|.|.|TRBJ1-1
CASSAPGMNTEAFF
TGTGCCAGCAGTGCTCCAGGGATGAACACTGAAGCTTTCTTT
>TRBV19|TRBD1|.|TRBJ1-5
CASSQDRGNQPQHF
TGTGCCAGTAGTCAAGACAGGGGGAATCAGCCCCAGCATTTT
>TRBV29-1|.|.|TRBJ2-2
CSAEGAGGELFF
TGCAGCGCGGAGGGGGCTGGCGGGGAGCTGTTTTTT